The entry below describes one T cell receptor beta chain. Authors' processing steps: Using reference gene primer amplification, nucleated cell counts were estimated. The protocol was immunoSEQ multiplex PCR, while the TCRdb copy is restricted to in-frame clones and leaves out a portion. From that table come the V and J calls and clone size; the DNA was used to work out D and trimming. This sample has roughly 230,000 clones; 85% occur once, and the top ten carry more than 0.75%. V dropped 3 bases and J dropped 5; count of bases not matched to a gene: 9. This CDR3 has 16 amino acids. The germline gives CDR1 SGHAT, CDR2 FQNNGV. The data originate from a study of blood T cell repertoires in COVID-19. Study-level background: Samples of COVID-19 (acute and convalescent) were obtained from the United States, Italy and Spain. Sources were T cells, B-cell-depleted T cells, or PBMCs; the material itself was cDNA or gDNA.

Material: peripheral blood. The TCR originated in a man aged 40-55 years with acute or convalescent COVID-19. The genes are TRBV11-2 and TRBJ2-5, with 10 bases matching TRBD1. DNA of the CDR3: TGTGCCAGCAGCTTGGGGACAGGGGTTGTAGAGGAGACCCAGTACTTC. Amino acid sequence: CASSLGTGVVEETQYF. Filled out from reference TRBV11-2 and TRBJ2-5, the complete variable domain reads EAGVAQSPRYKIIEKRQSVAFWCNPISGHATLYWYQQILGQGPKLLIQFQNNGVVDDSQLPKDRFSAERLKGVDSTLKIQPAKLEDSAVYLCASSLGTGVVEETQYFGPGTRLLVL.